This TCR beta chain was identified during a study of blood T cell repertoires in COVID-19. Residents of approximately 25 US areas, aged about 18 to 95 years, made up the participants. Cohorts were based on clinical histories the participants reported. Two negative PCRs, clearance, or symptom resolution had been documented for recovered Cohort 3 donors. In the source study's methods: Scientists estimated how many nucleated cells there were by amplifying reference gene primers. TCRdb's table, derived via immunoSEQ multiplex PCR, lists solely in-frame clones and lacks some. V, J and clone size are those of that table, while D and trimming were read from the DNA. The sample lists fewer than 350,000 clones; about nine tenths were seen once. Germline lookup yields CDR1 KGHSH and CDR2 LQKENI. Trimming took 3 bases from V and 5 from J; bases not matched to a gene: 7. The CDR3 covers 15 residues.

This receptor was identified in a man in his 60s who had recovered from COVID-19. The sample taken for sequencing was PBMCs or T cells enriched from blood (not recorded which). The chain links TRBV18 to TRBJ2-1, with 7 bases lining up with TRBD2. This chain's CDR3 is CASSPPGRVDNEQFF. CDR3 coding DNA: TGTGCCAGCTCACCCCCAGGGAGGGTCGACAATGAGCAGTTCTTC. The full variable domain, its missing parts supplied by reference TRBV18 and TRBJ2-1, is NAGVMQNPRHLVRRRGQEARLRCSPMKGHSHVYWYRQLPEEGLKFMVYLQKENIIDESGMPKERFSAEFPKEGPSILRIQQVVRGDSAAYFCASSPPGRVDNEQFFGPGTRLTVL.